A selection of T cell receptor beta chains follows, all from one sample in a study of shared clonotypes between healthy human individuals. Profiled with immunoSEQ multiplex PCR; TCRdb holds only in-frame clones, not every one. Altogether about a million clones are present, roughly 77% being singletons, with the ten largest covering almost 0.9%. Sequenced material: memory CD4+ T cells from PBMCs. These receptors were obtained from a man aged 18 to 29 in good health. Some clones in this sample may be carry-over from other donors' samples. The CDR3 runs from the conserved cysteine through the conserved F or W. Each record gives: D gene, clone size, J gene, V gene, CDR3 DNA, CDR3 protein. The D gene is left open where the match is weak. Clone size is stated in some rows and not others, as once, few, many or a class when expanded.

D: NA; size: NA; J: TRBJ2-2; V: TRBV11-3; DNA: TGTGCCAGCAGCAGGCTGCTCAGCACCGGGGAGCTGTTTTTT; CDR3: CASSRLLSTGELFF
D: TRBD1; size: few; J: TRBJ1-2; V: TRBV5-1; DNA: TGCGCCAGCAGCTTGGGGGACAGGTTTAACTATGGCTACACCTTC; CDR3: CASSLGDRFNYGYTF
D: TRBD2; size: NA; J: TRBJ2-5; V: TRBV18; DNA: TGTGCCAGCTCACCACGGGTCACGGGAGGAGGGACCCAGTACTTC; CDR3: CASSPRVTGGGTQYF
D: TRBD1; size: NA; J: TRBJ1-5; V: TRBV29-1; DNA: TGCAGCGTAGCCCTGACGAGGGGCACAGGGGGCTCGGGTCAGCCCCAGCATTTT; CDR3: CSVALTRGTGGSGQPQHF
D: NA; size: NA; J: TRBJ1-1; V: TRBV30; DNA: TGTGCCTGGAGTGTACGTTTGGCCAGGGTAAGCGGCACTGAAGCTTTCTTT; CDR3: CAWSVRLARVSGTEAFF
D: NA; size: NA; J: TRBJ1-1; V: TRBV6-5; DNA: TGTGCCAGCAGTCCCCTCCGGGGGCGTTGGACTGAAGCTTTCTTT; CDR3: CASSPLRGRWTEAFF
D: TRBD1; size: NA; J: TRBJ1-5; V: TRBV7-8; DNA: TGTGCCAGCAGTCGAACAGGGGGCGGACAGCCCCAGCATTTT; CDR3: CASSRTGGGQPQHF
D: NA; size: NA; J: TRBJ1-4; V: TRBV28; DNA: TGTGCCAGCAGTTTAACAGGGAGGCCAAATGAAAAACTGTTTTTT; CDR3: CASSLTGRPNEKLFF
D: NA; size: NA; J: TRBJ2-7; V: TRBV21-1; DNA: TGTGCCAGCACCCCAGCGGGGGACGGGGGCGAGCAGTACTTC; CDR3: CASTPAGDGGEQYF
D: NA; size: few; J: TRBJ2-3; V: TRBV30; DNA: TGTGCCTGGAGACGGGGTAGGCAAGGCACAGATACGCAGTATTTT; CDR3: CAWRRGRQGTDTQYF
D: NA; size: NA; J: TRBJ2-5; V: TRBV4-2; DNA: TGTGCCAGCAGCCAACCTCAGGGGGGATACCGTGAAGAGACCCAGTACTTC; CDR3: CASSQPQGGYREETQYF
D: NA; size: once; J: TRBJ2-5; V: TRBV30; DNA: TGTGCCTGGGGGGTGAGGCAAGAGACCCAGTACTTC; CDR3: CAWGVRQETQYF
D: NA; size: NA; J: TRBJ1-1; V: TRBV9; DNA: TGTGCCAGCAGCGTAGTGGAGGGACTTCCTTTCTTT; CDR3: CASSVVEGLPFF
D: NA; size: NA; J: TRBJ2-5; V: TRBV27; DNA: TGTGCCAGCAAATCCGGGACAATCCTACAAGAGACCCAGTACTTC; CDR3: CASKSGTILQETQYF
D: NA; size: NA; J: TRBJ1-4; V: TRBV30; DNA: TGTGCCTGGAGTGGACAGCCAACTAATGAAAAACTGTTTTTT; CDR3: CAWSGQPTNEKLFF
D: TRBD1; size: NA; J: TRBJ1-2; V: TRBV4-1; DNA: TGCGCCAGCAGCCAAGATCTACGGACAGGGGCGGGCTACACCTTC; CDR3: CASSQDLRTGAGYTF
D: NA; size: many; J: TRBJ1-1; V: TRBV30; DNA: TGTGCCTGGAGTGTTGTACGGGACACTGAAGCTTTCTTT; CDR3: CAWSVVRDTEAFF